Following are 15 T cell receptor beta chains from one sample sequenced in a study of T cells in Graves' hyperthyroidism and ophthalmopathy. Regions amplified from RNA transcripts were the TCR beta CDR3 regions. Initially, a first-round RT-PCR of the TCR CDR3 employed the HTBI primer set. One entry per CDR3 protein results from TCRdb running MiXCR on the multiplex PCR reads. The data show about 400,000 distinct CDR3 sequences, about 15% seen once. Sample: blood. Receptor source: a woman aged 30 to 39 with Graves' hyperthyroidism.

This clonotype was seen many times. This chain connects TRBV2 to TRBJ2-7; 9 bases line up with TRBD1. The V gene end was trimmed by 8 bases and the J gene end by 2 bases; junction bases not matched to a gene: 4. CDR1 and CDR2 (germline): SNHLY, FYNNEI. The CDR3 sequence is 13 residues long. CDR3 amino acids: CASGQGPPYEQYF. The CDR3 DNA reads as TGTGCCAGCGGACAGGGGCCGCCCTACGAGCAGTACTTC.

V is TRBV2 and J is TRBJ2-2; perhaps TRBD2 as D (5 bases). V was pared by 2 bases and J by 8 bases, with 12 bases between. The germline V gene encodes CDR1 SNHLY and CDR2 FYNNEI. The CDR3 spans 14 residues. CDR3 in DNA: TGTGCCAGCAGTGAAACCGGGGTGACGGGGGAGCTGTTTTTT. Its protein product is CASSETGVTGELFF. Drawing the rest from reference TRBV2 and TRBJ2-2, the complete variable domain is EPEVTQTPSHQVTQMGQEVILRCVPISNHLYFYWYRQILGQKVEFLVSFYNNEISEKSEIFDDQFSVERPDGSNFTLKIRSTKLEDSAMYFCASSETGVTGELFFGEGSRLTVL.

This clonotype showed up many times. The gene calls are TRBV7-2 and TRBJ2-3; no clear D gene. The CDR3 contains 12 residues. Trimming pared 5 bases from V and 6 bases from J, leaving 9 bases between. Germline CDR1 is SGHTA and CDR2 is FQGNSA. CDR3 DNA: TGTGCCAGCAGCCGTCGTAAGGATACGCAGTATTTT. This sequence encodes CASSRRKDTQYF. The full variable domain, completed using reference TRBV7-2 and TRBJ2-3, is GAGVSQSPSNKVTEKGKDVELRCDPISGHTALYWYRQSLGQGLEFLIYFQGNSAPDKSGLPSDRFSAERTGGSVSTLTIQRTQQEDSAVYLCASSRRKDTQYFGPGTRLTVL.

The sample holds many counts of this clonotype. The V and J genes are TRBV28 and TRBJ2-7; TRBD2 aligns across 13 bases. CDR3 size: 20 residues. Germline CDR1 reads MDHEN; CDR2 reads SYDVKM. V gave up 6 bases and J gave up 4 bases; unmatched junction bases: 21. CDR3 nucleotide sequence: TGTGCCAGCAGCCAGACAGGGTATCGGACTAGCGGGAGTAGTGCGTACGAGCAGTACTTC. This codes for CASSQTGYRTSGSSAYEQYF.

This clonotype was seen a handful of times. The chain uses TRBV5-1 and TRBJ2-7; TRBD1 aligns across 7 bases. Losses at the gene ends were 4 bases for V and 4 bases for J; bases not matched to a gene: 5. Looked up from germline, CDR1 is SGHRS and CDR2 is YFSETQ. This CDR3 has 13 amino acids. CDR3 bases: TGCGCCAGCAGCCTCCCACAGGGGTACGAGCAGTACTTC. Residues: CASSLPQGYEQYF.

This clonotype was seen ten or more times. The J gene is TRBJ1-6, the V gene TRBV28; 11 nucleotides match TRBD1. Trimming cost V 7 bases and J 11 bases; bases outside gene matches: 16. Germline V gene sequence: CDR1 MDHEN, CDR2 SYDVKM. The length of the CDR3 is 17 residues. The CDR3 bases are TGTGCCAGCACCCAAATCTATTCCCGGACAGGGGGCCCACCCCTCCACTTT. Translating it yields CASTQIYSRTGGPPLHF.

This clonotype was detected many times. V usage is TRBV5-6 and J usage is TRBJ2-7, with 9 bases fitting TRBD2. This CDR3 has 15 residues. From germline, CDR1 is SGHDT and CDR2 YYEEEE. Trimming removed 3 bases from V and 2 bases from J; junction bases left unmatched: 6. CDR3: CASSSLPSGAYEQYF. Here the CDR3 DNA reads TGTGCCAGCAGCTCCCTCCCTAGCGGGGCCTACGAGCAGTACTTC.

The chain has TRBV6-2 or TRBV6-3 and TRBJ2-2; 11 bases agree with TRBD1. V shed 2 bases, J shed 6 bases, and the junction held 14 bases outside the gene matches. The CDR3 runs 19 residues. CDR1 and CDR2 from the germline V gene are MNHEY and SVGEGT. The CDR3 sequence is CASSYKRTGGVRLAGELFF. The CDR3 DNA sequence: TGTGCCAGCAGTTACAAAAGGACAGGGGGCGTACGACTCGCCGGGGAGCTGTTTTTT.

This clonotype has a handful of counts. This rearrangement joins TRBV30 to TRBJ1-2; D might be TRBD1 (6 bases). This CDR3 contains 14 residues. Trimming stripped 5 bases from V and 5 bases from J, with 18 bases between. Germline loops: CDR1 GTSNPN, CDR2 SVGIG (reference sequence). CDR3 region: CAWEARWDTYGYTF. The CDR3 coding sequence is TGTGCCTGGGAGGCCAGATGGGACACATATGGCTACACCTTC.

The gene calls are TRBV6-1 and TRBJ1-2; D uncertain. CDR3 size: 15 residues. Germline V gives CDR1 MNHNS, CDR2 SASEGT. V dropped 8 bases and J dropped 2 bases, with 18 bases sitting between them. CDR3 residues: CASGHPLGQNYGYTF. The CDR3 DNA sequence: TGTGCCAGCGGCCACCCCCTCGGCCAGAACTATGGCTACACCTTC.

Only a few counts were recorded for this clonotype. The junction departs from the called germline gene at one end, perhaps through a read error. V and J are TRBV7-3 and TRBJ1-1; a weak D match, TRBD1 (5 bases). This CDR3 comprises 14 residues. Germline V gene data show CDR1 as SGHTA and CDR2 as FQGTGA. In DNA form, the CDR3 reads TGTGCCGGCAGCGCGGATATGGGGGGGGCTGAAGCTTTCTTT. Its protein product is CAGSADMGGAEAFF.

The chain carries TRBV7-9 and TRBJ2-5; no reliable D call. V lost 5 bases and J 3 bases, leaving 10 bases between the germline ends. The CDR3 contains 13 residues. CDR1 and CDR2 (germline): SEHNR, FQNEAQ (reference sequence). CDR3 DNA sequence: TGTGCCAGCAGCCAGTTAGGTGAAGAGACCCAGTACTTC. Residues: CASSQLGEETQYF.

This clonotype was detected ten times or more. This sequence joins TRBV9 and TRBJ1-1; no firm D call. Germline-derived CDR1 and CDR2 are SGDLS and YYNGEE. The ends were cut back, 0 bases at V and 1 base at J, with 7 bases in the middle. CDR3 length equals 14 residues. CDR3 nucleotides: TGTGCCAGCAGCGTAGGACAAAGGAACACTGAAGCTTTCTTT. Protein product: CASSVGQRNTEAFF.

The V and J genes are TRBV20-1 and TRBJ2-7, with TRBD2 identical over 7 bases. This CDR3 region has 15 residues. J gave up 1 base and V 1 base, and 7 bases lay outside the gene matches. Germline CDR1 and CDR2: DFQATT and SNEGSKA (reference sequence). In DNA, the CDR3 is TGCAGTGCTAGAGGTACTGGGAGGGATTCCTACGAGCAGTACTTC. It specifies CSARGTGRDSYEQYF.

The CDR3 DNA sequence: TGTGCCACCAGCAGCCGGGACAGGAACACTGAAGCTTTCTTT. Protein sequence: CATSSRDRNTEAFF. The rearrangement links TRBV15 to TRBJ1-1; the match to TRBD1 covers 7 bases. From germline, CDR1 is LNHNV and CDR2 YYDKDF (reference sequence). Germline trimming cut 3 bases from V and 1 base from J; bases unmatched to any gene: 2. The CDR3 loop spans 14 amino acids.